Sequencing of this T cell receptor beta chain was carried out in a study of T cell repertoires in cytomegalovirus infection. Study in general: It was recently identified HLA-C-restricted and well-studied HLA-B-restricted CMV epitopes that the study used. Public signatures in TCR beta pointed to CMV infection and matching HLA type.

J was trimmed by 2 bases and V by 2 bases; bases with no gene match: 1. Germline CDR1 is SGHDT and CDR2 is YYEEEE. The length of the CDR3 is 15 residues. As to this clonotype: Antigen: not known.

Via MiXCR, TCRdb re-called the reads, giving one row per CDR3 protein. The data hold roughly 69,000 distinct CDR3 sequences, with around 30% observed a single time. The study's findings and limits: The response measured ex vivo was dominated by TCR beta clonotypes (HLA-C-restricted and CMV-specific).

Here the sequenced sample was CD8+ T cells from cultured PBMCs, taken from culture after CMV antigen stimulation. The TCR originated in a human donor in good health (CMV status not recorded). Some clones in this sample may be carry-over from other donors' samples. V usage is TRBV5-6 and J usage is TRBJ1-5; the match to TRBD1 covers 10 bases. CDR3 residues: CASSFGTGGNQPQHF. The CDR3, as DNA: TGTGCCAGCAGCTTCGGGACAGGGGGCAATCAGCCCCAGCATTTT.